One and the same sample provided the 20 T cell receptor beta chains below, sequenced in a study of CD8 T cells in Susac syndrome. With random hexamers, reverse transcription was performed on about 0.5 to 1 ug of RNA. Via MiXCR, TCRdb re-called the immunoSEQ multiplex PCR reads, giving one row per CDR3 protein. The data contain 200,000 or so distinct CDR3 sequences, roughly 95% of them singletons. The sample consisted of CD4+ T cells from PBMCs. These receptors were collected from a human donor with multiple sclerosis.

The V call is TRBV30, the J call TRBJ1-1; possible D gene TRBD1, 5 bases. The CDR3 runs 14 residues. Per the germline V gene, CDR1 is GTSNPN and CDR2 is SVGIG (reference sequence). With 2 bases removed from V and 4 bases from J, the gap between germline ends came to 14 bases. The CDR3 bases are TGTGCCTGGAGTACCCTGACTGGGGGCACTGAAGCTTTCTTT. This sequence encodes CAWSTLTGGTEAFF. The full variable domain, completed using reference TRBV30 and TRBJ1-1, is SQTIHQWPATLVQPVGSPLSLECTVEGTSNPNLYWYRQAAGRGLQLLFYSVGIGQISSEVPQNLSASRPQDRQFILSSKKLLLSDSGFYLCAWSTLTGGTEAFFGQGTRLTVV.

This chain connects TRBV30 to TRBJ1-2, with a tentative D call TRBD1 (5 bases). Germline V gene sequence: CDR1 GTSNPN, CDR2 SVGIG (reference sequence). The CDR3 has 12 residues. Trimming cost V 5 bases and J 8 bases, with 15 bases left between them. CDR3 sequence (DNA): TGTGCCTGGCAGCGGGACGGAGTGGGCTACACCTTC. This encodes CAWQRDGVGYTF. The whole variable domain, filled in from reference TRBV30 and TRBJ1-2, reads SQTIHQWPATLVQPVGSPLSLECTVEGTSNPNLYWYRQAAGRGLQLLFYSVGIGQISSEVPQNLSASRPQDRQFILSSKKLLLSDSGFYLCAWQRDGVGYTFGSGTRLTVV.

The J gene is TRBJ1-3, the V gene TRBV15, with D hard to call. The CDR3 is 15 residues long. V lost 8 bases and J 0 bases, leaving 14 bases between the germline ends. The germline V gene has CDR1 LNHNV and CDR2 YYDKDF (reference sequence). The chain's CDR3 is CATGEPESSGNTIYF. CDR3 DNA sequence: TGTGCCACCGGCGAGCCTGAGAGCTCTGGAAACACCATATATTTT.

The V gene is TRBV3-1, the J gene TRBJ2-7, with 9 bases that match TRBD1. The CDR3 has 15 residues. Germline V gene lookup returns CDR1 LGHDT and CDR2 YNNKEL (reference sequence). V lost 1 base to trimming and J lost 2 bases; unmatched junction nucleotides: 3. CDR3 coding DNA: TGTGCCAGCAGCCAAGGGACAGGGGCACCCTACGAGCAGTACTTC. Amino acid sequence: CASSQGTGAPYEQYF.

This rearrangement joins TRBV12-3 or TRBV12-4 to TRBJ2-7; 7 positions match TRBD1. J lost 9 bases, V lost 5 bases, and 10 bases had no gene match. The CDR3 contains 13 residues. CDR3 in amino acids: CASSERQGTPQYF. The CDR3 DNA is TGTGCCAGCAGTGAACGACAGGGAACCCCGCAGTACTTC.

The chain links TRBV29-1 to TRBJ2-5; TRBD1 agrees at 7 bases. The CDR3 length is 13 residues. In germline, CDR1 is SQVTM, CDR2 ANQGSEA. V lost 6 bases, J lost 5 bases, and 9 bases stayed unmatched. The CDR3 region has the DNA TGCAGCGTGAGCCCACAGGGGACGGAGACCCAGTACTTC. It specifies CSVSPQGTETQYF.

The J gene is TRBJ1-2, the V gene TRBV20-1; 8 bases align to TRBD1. The CDR3 sequence is 13 residues long. V shed 6 bases and J 0 bases; nucleotides not matched to a gene: 3. Germline loops: CDR1 DFQATT, CDR2 SNEGSKA (reference sequence). CDR3 protein: CSAPTGANYGYTF. For the CDR3, the DNA is TGCAGTGCGCCGACAGGGGCTAACTATGGCTACACCTTC.

CDR3 nucleotides: TGCAGCGTCAAAGGAAGGCAGACCTACGAGCAGTACTTC. This codes for CSVKGRQTYEQYF. The genes are TRBV29-1 and TRBJ2-7; no definite D call. CDR3 length equals 13 residues. Trimming removed 6 bases at V and 2 bases at J, with 14 bases between. Germline CDR1 reads SQVTM; CDR2 reads ANQGSEA.

This chain uses TRBV20-1 with TRBJ2-3; D remains ambiguous. The CDR3 covers 12 residues. Trimming left V 5 bases short and J 2 bases short, with 8 bases between. Germline assignment: CDR1 DFQATT and CDR2 SNEGSKA (reference sequence). CDR3 sequence: CSAAETTDTQYF. In nucleotides, the CDR3 is TGCAGTGCTGCGGAGACCACAGATACGCAGTATTTT.

This chain links TRBV20-1 with TRBJ2-7, with 9 bases that match TRBD1. V lost 3 bases, J lost 3 bases, and 9 bases stayed unmatched. The CDR3 has 15 residues. CDR1 is DFQATT and CDR2 is SNEGSKA in the germline V gene (reference sequence). The CDR3 region has the DNA TGCAGTGCTAGCTTGTCGACGGGACAGGGCTACGAGCAGTACTTC. Amino acid sequence: CSASLSTGQGYEQYF.

The V call is TRBV5-1, the J call TRBJ2-5; 9 bases are shared with TRBD2. Losses at the gene ends were 5 bases for V and 1 base for J; bases not matched to a gene: 6. Germline V lookup: CDR1 SGHRS, CDR2 YFSETQ. The CDR3 contains 15 residues. The CDR3 DNA reads TGCGCCAGCAGATCTCTAGCGGGGCCCCAAGAGACCCAGTACTTC. This translates into CASRSLAGPQETQYF. Drawing the rest from reference TRBV5-1 and TRBJ2-5, the complete variable domain is KAGVTQTPRYLIKTRGQQVTLSCSPISGHRSVSWYQQTPGQGLQFLFEYFSETQRNKGNFPGRFSGRQFSNSRSEMNVSTLELGDSALYLCASRSLAGPQETQYFGPGTRLLVL.

The count of this clonotype is one. CDR3 sequence (DNA): TGCGCCAGCAGCTTGGCGATGCTAGCGGGGGGATCAGATACGCAGTATTTT. Translated: CASSLAMLAGGSDTQYF. This chain joins TRBV5-1 and TRBJ2-3, with TRBD2 matching over 11 bases. The V gene's germline CDR1 is SGHRS and CDR2 YFSETQ. This CDR3 has 17 amino acids. Trimming at V came to 0 bases and at J to 4 bases, leaving 7 bases not matched to a gene.

The rearrangement uses TRBV20-1 and TRBJ2-5; D not resolved. Germline V gene sequence: CDR1 DFQATT, CDR2 SNEGSKA (reference sequence). The CDR3 runs 12 residues. V lost 8 bases to trimming and J lost 5 bases, with 15 bases between them. CDR3 coding DNA: TGCAGTTACAAAAACATCGTTGAGACCCAGTACTTC. Translation: CSYKNIVETQYF.

This sequence joins TRBV5-4 and TRBJ2-7, with 8 bases aligning to TRBD1. CDR3 length: 14 amino acids. Germline V gene data show CDR1 as SGHNT and CDR2 as YYREEE (reference sequence). The V and J ends lost 3 bases and 5 bases, in that order; junction bases with no gene match: 7. CDR3 region: CASSSPWTGHEQYF. The CDR3 region has the DNA TGTGCCAGCAGCTCTCCCTGGACAGGGCACGAGCAGTACTTC.

The rearrangement joins TRBV29-1 to TRBJ2-6, with D hard to call. The CDR3 is made up of 14 amino acids. Trimming took off 4 bases at V and 0 bases at J, with 7 bases between the two ends. Germline loops: CDR1 SQVTM, CDR2 ANQGSEA. The DNA of the CDR3 is TGCAGCGTTGGTCAGCACTCTGGGGCCAACGTCCTGACTTTC. This sequence encodes CSVGQHSGANVLTF.

In this sample, this clonotype turned up once. The rearrangement joins TRBV5-1 to TRBJ2-5, with 8 bases fitting TRBD2. The CDR3 contains 17 residues. V lost 1 base to trimming and J lost 5 bases; unmatched junction nucleotides: 13. CDR1 SGHRS and CDR2 YFSETQ come from the germline V gene. CDR3 in amino acids: CASSLRRAGDLGETQYF. CDR3 bases: TGCGCCAGCAGCTTGCGGCGAGCGGGGGATCTAGGGGAGACCCAGTACTTC. The full variable domain, with the rest looked up from reference TRBV5-1 and TRBJ2-5, is KAGVTQTPRYLIKTRGQQVTLSCSPISGHRSVSWYQQTPGQGLQFLFEYFSETQRNKGNFPGRFSGRQFSNSRSEMNVSTLELGDSALYLCASSLRRAGDLGETQYFGPGTRLLVL.

This chain joins TRBV6-5 and TRBJ2-1; D could derive from TRBD1 or TRBD2 (6 bases each). The ends were cut back, 2 bases at V and 6 bases at J, with 11 bases in the middle. The CDR3 consists of 14 residues. Germline assignment: CDR1 MNHEY and CDR2 SVGAGI. CDR3 sequence (DNA): TGTGCCAGCAGTTACCGGGGGCCGGCCAATGAGCAGTTCTTC. It yields the protein CASSYRGPANEQFF.

The chain has TRBV20-1 and TRBJ2-5, with 8 nucleotides matching TRBD2. The germline gives CDR1 DFQATT, CDR2 SNEGSKA (reference sequence). The CDR3 loop spans 14 amino acids. J lost 1 base, V lost 5 bases, and 6 bases had no gene match. The CDR3 loop is CSAVRGGPQETQYF. DNA of the CDR3: TGCAGTGCTGTTCGCGGGGGGCCCCAAGAGACCCAGTACTTC.

This clonotype occurred once. The rearrangement joins TRBV6-5 to TRBJ1-2; 7 bases map to TRBD1. Germline V CDR1 and CDR2: MNHEY, SVGAGI. The J segment lost 3 bases and the V segment lost 5 bases, leaving 9 bases of the junction unmatched. The CDR3 spans 15 residues. CDR3 nucleotides: TGTGCCAGCAGTCTCAGGTTCAGGGGGGACTATGGCTACACCTTC. Its translation: CASSLRFRGDYGYTF.

This clonotype appeared a few times. The chain joins TRBV20-1 to TRBJ1-5, with unresolved D. Trimming removed 3 bases at V and 1 base at J, with 4 bases between. Germline CDR1 DFQATT, CDR2 SNEGSKA (reference sequence). The CDR3 covers 12 residues. CDR3: CSASKSNQPQHF. The CDR3 coding sequence is TGCAGTGCTAGTAAGAGCAATCAGCCCCAGCATTTT.